The sequence of this T cell receptor (beta chain) was determined in a study of shared clonotypes between healthy human individuals. The study's findings and limits: About 5% of naive CD4 clonotypes were shared across a few donors.

Notes on this clone: Its antigen is undetermined.

V was pared by 5 bases and J by 5 bases, with 10 bases between. Germline V lookup: CDR1 SGHTA, CDR2 FQGTGA. This CDR3 contains 13 residues. Each replicate PCR on the sorted subsets used 200 ng DNA (roughly 27,000 T cell genomes). Using immunoSEQ multiplex PCR, the repertoire was profiled, and TCRdb retains in-frame clones only, with some absent. The sample carries around 510,000 clones, 95% to 97% recorded once. This TCR came from a woman aged 25 to 39 in good health. Material: naive CD4+ T cells sorted from blood. Noted subset: CD45RA+ positively selected. This rearrangement joins TRBV7-3 to TRBJ2-1, with D maybe TRBD1 (6 bases). Written as DNA, the CDR3 is TGTGCCAGCAGCCCTGGGGGCAACAATGAGCAGTTCTTC. This codes for CASSPGGNNEQFF.